One TCR beta chain is described in this entry. Its matching antigen is unknown. This record belongs to a study of cytomegalovirus exposure and HLA in healthy donors. At the level of the study: A subsequent analysis stated that the 100 to 150 validation repertoires were run on the same platform as the approximately 700 first-cohort repertoires.

Study conclusions and caveats: Across donors, most TCRs were seen rarely, yet some public ones were widespread. A later analysis found first-cohort TCR clusters tended to co-occur in the 110 or so validation repertoires. The listing of 160 or so TCR beta chains classed them as cytomegalovirus-associated.

Germline CDR1 reads SGDLS; CDR2 reads YYNGEE. The J segment lost 6 bases and the V segment lost 4 bases, leaving 8 bases of the junction unmatched. CDR3 length: 14 amino acids. Produced via immunoSEQ multiplex PCR; TCRdb's table is partial and in-frame only. The sample shows tens of thousands of clones, roughly 91% of them seen only once. This sequence joins TRBV9 and TRBJ2-7, with 9 bases that match TRBD1. This TCR was sampled from a woman in her thirties in good health and CMV-seronegative. The sequenced material came from PBMCs. CDR3 nucleotide sequence: TGTGCCAGCAGCCCCAACTACAGGGGGCCCGAGCAGTACTTC. Translated, it gives CASSPNYRGPEQYF.